A single sample gave rise to the 17 T cell receptor beta chains below, sequenced in a study of blood T cell repertoires in COVID-19 (dated by TCRdb to 2020 to 2022). Library generation was performed with the immunoSEQ multiplex PCR assay. Sourced from immuneACCESS, this table was stored by TCRdb with only in-frame sequences that have V and J called. A share of the clones is absent; for the studies checked, an unresolved V gene accounts for under half, and the remainder has no known explanation. A total of some 140,000 clones appear in this sample, around 90% of them only once. Clones ranked in the top ten supply approximately 0.55% of the sample. Sequenced: peripheral blood. The receptor set was obtained from a man aged 50-59 years with acute or convalescent COVID-19.

This sequence joins TRBV29-1 and TRBJ2-1, with 7 positions matching TRBD1. The CDR3 sequence is 14 residues long. Germline V lookup: CDR1 SQVTM, CDR2 ANQGSEA. Losses at the gene ends were 7 bases for V and 4 bases for J; bases not matched to a gene: 10. CDR3 DNA: TGCAGCGCCGAAGACAGGGTGCTTTACAATGAGCAGTTCTTC. The encoded protein is CSAEDRVLYNEQFF.

The chain couples TRBV6-2 or TRBV6-3 to TRBJ2-7; 7 bases map to TRBD2. Germline V gives CDR1 MNHEY, CDR2 SVGEGT. Trimming took 6 bases from V and 4 from J; bases not matched to a gene: 15. The CDR3 spans 16 residues. The CDR3 sequence is CASSPATGTKIYEQYV. Here the CDR3 DNA reads TGTGCCAGCAGCCCTGCTACCGGGACTAAAATTTACGAGCAGTACGTC.

The chain carries TRBV27 and TRBJ2-5; 11 bases fit TRBD1. CDR1 and CDR2 (germline): MNHEY, SMNVEV (reference sequence). The CDR3 extends over 15 amino acids. V trimming: 3 bases; J trimming: 5 bases; junction bases outside the gene matches: 5. CDR3 protein: CASSFPGQGGETQYF. The CDR3 DNA sequence: TGTGCCAGCAGTTTCCCGGGACAGGGGGGGGAGACCCAGTACTTC.

The rearrangement joins TRBV28 to TRBJ2-1; tentative D call: TRBD2 (6 bases). V lost 7 bases and J 0 bases, leaving 13 bases between the germline ends. Germline V gives CDR1 MDHEN, CDR2 SYDVKM. The CDR3 loop spans 15 amino acids. The CDR3 nucleotides are TGTGCCAGCACCAGCGGGCGGCACTCCTACAATGAGCAGTTCTTC. This sequence encodes CASTSGRHSYNEQFF.

The V gene is TRBV20-1, the J gene TRBJ2-1, with D unclear. Trimming cost V 3 bases and J 10 bases, with 7 bases left between them. The CDR3 spans 10 residues. Per the germline V gene, CDR1 is DFQATT and CDR2 is SNEGSKA (reference sequence). The CDR3 coding sequence is TGCAGTGCTAGCGAGAACGAGCAGTTCTTC. Protein: CSASENEQFF.

The chain recombines TRBV25-1 with TRBJ1-6; perhaps TRBD1 as D (6 bases). The germline gives CDR1 MGHDK, CDR2 SYGVNS. Trimming left V 2 bases short and J 8 bases short, with 13 bases between. This CDR3 has 15 residues. CDR3 residues: CASSELGTIDSPLHF. The CDR3 nucleotides are TGTGCCAGCAGTGAACTCGGGACAATCGATTCACCCCTCCACTTT.

The CDR3 nucleotides are TGCGCCAGCAGGTCGTCCCGGGACAGGGCTAACAACTATGGCTACACCTTC. Encoded protein: CASRSSRDRANNYGYTF. The rearrangement links TRBV5-1 to TRBJ1-2, with 9 bases fitting TRBD1. The CDR3 is 17 residues long. The germline V gene encodes CDR1 SGHRS and CDR2 YFSETQ. V was pared by 5 bases and J by 2 bases, with 13 bases of the junction left unmatched.

V and J are TRBV6-1 and TRBJ1-6, with 7 bases fitting TRBD1. The CDR3 spans 18 residues. Germline V lookup: CDR1 MNHNS, CDR2 SASEGT. The junction had 13 bases not matched to a gene; V was cut back by 1 base and J by 7 bases. The CDR3: CASSEGFLDRKKNSPLHF. The DNA for the CDR3 is TGTGCCAGCAGTGAAGGTTTTTTGGACAGGAAGAAAAATTCACCCCTCCACTTT.

V gene TRBV11-2 combines with J gene TRBJ2-7; a possible D gene is TRBD2 (6 bases). Trimming shortened V by 5 bases and J by 3 bases, and 17 bases separated the two germline ends. Per germline, CDR1 SGHAT and CDR2 FQNNGV. This CDR3 comprises 15 residues. The CDR3 here is CASSPIPLAFYEQYV. Here the CDR3 DNA reads TGTGCCAGCAGCCCGATCCCCCTAGCGTTCTACGAGCAGTACGTC.

V and J are TRBV5-1 and TRBJ2-5; 9 bases are shared with TRBD1. The V gene end was trimmed by 4 bases and the J gene end by 5 bases; junction bases not matched to a gene: 12. Germline values: CDR1 SGHRS, CDR2 YFSETQ. CDR3 length: 16 residues. The CDR3 is CASSTGQGTLQETQYF. The CDR3 region has the DNA TGCGCCAGCAGCACCGGACAGGGGACTCTCCAGGAGACCCAGTACTTC. Variable domain in full (rest from reference TRBV5-1 and TRBJ2-5): KAGVTQTPRYLIKTRGQQVTLSCSPISGHRSVSWYQQTPGQGLQFLFEYFSETQRNKGNFPGRFSGRQFSNSRSEMNVSTLELGDSALYLCASSTGQGTLQETQYFGPGTRLLVL.

This clone was observed a single time. This sequence joins TRBV5-4 and TRBJ2-1; D uncertain. The germline gives CDR1 SGHNT, CDR2 YYREEE (reference sequence). The CDR3 is made up of 15 amino acids. V was cut by 2 bases and J by 7 bases, with 16 bases left in between. CDR3 sequence reads: CASSLPVTLSNEQFF. CDR3 sequence (DNA): TGTGCCAGCAGCTTACCGGTAACCCTATCTAATGAGCAGTTCTTC.

V gene TRBV3-1 (or the pseudogene TRBV3-2) combines with J gene TRBJ2-5; 9 positions match TRBD2. The CDR3 spans 18 residues. CDR1 and CDR2 (germline): LGHDT, YNNKEL (reference sequence). V dropped 0 bases and J dropped 5; count of bases not matched to a gene: 13. CDR3 sequence: CASSQDGVAGVTRETQYF. DNA for the CDR3: TGTGCCAGCAGCCAAGATGGGGTAGCGGGGGTAACCCGGGAGACCCAGTACTTC.

This rearrangement joins TRBV5-6 to TRBJ2-5, with 9 bases fitting TRBD2. The J segment lost 1 base and the V segment lost 4 bases, leaving 5 bases of the junction unmatched. The CDR3 loop spans 15 amino acids. Germline CDR1 and CDR2: SGHDT and YYEEEE. The CDR3 sequence is CASSGTGLAQETQYF. CDR3 nucleotide sequence: TGTGCCAGCAGCGGAACGGGACTAGCCCAAGAGACCCAGTACTTC.

This chain connects TRBV6-6 to TRBJ2-1; possible D gene TRBD1, 5 bases. This CDR3 contains 16 residues. V lost 2 bases and J lost 6, with 17 bases in between. Germline V lookup: CDR1 MNHNY, CDR2 SVGAGI (reference sequence). The CDR3, as DNA: TGTGCCAGCAGTTACAGGTCAGGGCTAAGGGTCAATGAGCAGTTCTTC. Amino acid sequence: CASSYRSGLRVNEQFF.

The chain joins TRBV7-2 to TRBJ1-5; D might be TRBD1 (5 bases). Germline CDR1 and CDR2: SGHTA and FQGNSA. The CDR3 sequence is 15 residues long. V shed 5 bases and J shed 2 bases, with 13 bases lying between them. The CDR3 protein is CASSPDIGGNQPQHF. DNA of the CDR3: TGTGCCAGCAGCCCGGACATAGGGGGCAATCAGCCCCAGCATTTT. Using reference TRBV7-2 and TRBJ1-5 for the parts outside the CDR3, the full variable domain is GAGVSQSPSNKVTEKGKDVELRCDPISGHTALYWYRQSLGQGLEFLIYFQGNSAPDKSGLPSDRFSAERTGGSVSTLTIQRTQQEDSAVYLCASSPDIGGNQPQHFGDGTRLSIL.

This chain connects TRBV4-3 to TRBJ2-2; the D is unclear. Trimming pared 0 bases from V and 5 bases from J, leaving 10 bases between. CDR3 length equals 15 residues. Germline CDR1 LGHNA, CDR2 YSLEER. For the CDR3, the DNA is TGCGCCAGCAGCCAAGACCCGGGTCTGACCGGGGAGCTGTTTTTT. Its translation: CASSQDPGLTGELFF.

This CDR3 is CASTQVTFGTEAFF. The CDR3 DNA is TGTGCCAGCACCCAAGTTACGTTCGGGACTGAAGCTTTCTTT. The chain carries TRBV28 and TRBJ1-1; no reliable D call. Between the trimmed V and J ends, which lost 7 bases and 5 bases, there was a span of 17 bases. This CDR3 has 14 amino acids. Germline V gene sequence: CDR1 MDHEN, CDR2 SYDVKM.